A single sample is the source of the 28 T cell receptor beta chains below, sequenced in a study of spatial heterogeneity in lung cancer. TCRdb re-called the 5' RACE reads with MiXCR, one entry per CDR3 protein. The table lists approximately 12,000 distinct CDR3 sequences, about 4.6% of them singletons. The antigens of these receptors remain unknown. Time point specified: sample taken at primary tumor resection. Study-level points and caveats: The study found that expanded intratumoral alpha and beta TCR counts tracked tumor mutation counts.

Sequencing used lung tumor tissue, obtained at surgery. These receptors were taken from a male donor with early-stage non-small cell lung cancer.

There are many counts of this clonotype. A library prepared for alpha chains yielded this beta chain as an off-target read; its size is of little meaning. The chain combines TRBV12-3 or TRBV12-4 with TRBJ2-2; D is undetermined. CDR3 size: 14 residues. Deletions cut 3 bases from V and 6 bases from J, with 11 bases between. This CDR3 is CASSLLAAAGELFF. DNA of the CDR3: TGTGCCAGCAGTTTGCTGGCGGCGGCCGGGGAGCTGTTTTTT.

This clonotype came up many times. This beta chain represents an off-target read in a library built for alpha chains; its size is of limited meaning. J is TRBJ2-1 and V is TRBV7-2; 8 bases fit TRBD1. This CDR3 has 13 amino acids. V lost 4 bases to trimming and J lost 4 bases; unmatched junction nucleotides: 0. CDR1 and CDR2 from the germline V gene are SGHTA and FQGNSA. The CDR3 loop reads CASSWDRYNEQFF. In DNA, the CDR3 is TGTGCCAGCAGCTGGGACAGGTACAATGAGCAGTTCTTC.

This clonotype was counted many times. This beta chain is an off-target read within a library intended for alpha chains, so its frequency means little. This sequence joins TRBV4-3 and TRBJ2-3, with D possibly being TRBD1 or TRBD2 (5 bases each). The CDR3 is 14 residues long. Germline CDR1 and CDR2: LGHNA and YSLEER. V dropped 1 base and J dropped 0 bases, with 5 bases sitting between them. The CDR3 sequence: CASSQGDSTDTQYF. CDR3 nucleotide sequence: TGCGCCAGCAGCCAAGGGGACAGCACAGATACGCAGTATTTT.

In the case of this clonotype: This beta chain is a stray sequence in a library constructed for alpha chains; its clone size is not meaningful. The chain links TRBV12-3 or TRBV12-4 to TRBJ2-3, with 12 bases identical to TRBD1. This CDR3 has 19 residues. V gave up 5 bases and J gave up 1 base; unmatched junction bases: 13. The CDR3 sequence: CASSPTGTGGRKGTDTQYF. The CDR3 nucleotides read TGTGCCAGCAGTCCCACCGGGACAGGGGGCCGAAAGGGCACAGATACGCAGTATTTT.

This clonotype has a count of ten or more. A library prepared for alpha chains yielded this beta chain as an off-target read; its size is of little meaning. The chain has TRBV4-3 and TRBJ2-1; D is unresolved. CDR3 length equals 14 residues. Germline V gene sequence: CDR1 LGHNA, CDR2 YSLEER. Trimming removed 3 bases at V and 5 bases at J, with 11 bases between. For the CDR3, the DNA is TGCGCCAGCAGCCACTCCCTGACCAACAATGAGCAGTTCTTC. Translated: CASSHSLTNNEQFF.

On this clonotype: This beta chain slipped into a library made for alpha chains as a stray read, so its size is not meaningful. The V gene is TRBV10-1, the J gene TRBJ2-3; perhaps TRBD2 as D (7 bases). Trimming took off 6 bases at V and 3 bases at J, with 16 bases between the two ends. This CDR3 is built from 15 residues. Germline V CDR1 and CDR2: WNHNN, SYGVQD (reference sequence). The CDR3 coding sequence is TGCGCCAGCAGCCTACGCGGGGGCAGAACAGATACGCAGTATTTT. This encodes CASSLRGGRTDTQYF.

This clonotype was seen many times. Little can be read into the size of this beta chain, an off-target read in a library designed for alpha chains. This chain links TRBV6-2 or TRBV6-3 with TRBJ1-2; D ambiguous. CDR3 length: 12 residues. Germline V gene data show CDR1 as MNHEY and CDR2 as SVGEGT. Trimming took 2 bases from V and 5 from J, leaving 6 bases between them. For the CDR3, the DNA is TGTGCCAGCAGTTACGATGGTTATGGCTACACCTTC. This codes for CASSYDGYGYTF.

This clonotype has a count of ten or more. This beta chain is an unintended read in a library built for alpha chains; its size means little. The gene calls are TRBV6-5 and TRBJ2-2, with D perhaps matching TRBD1 (5 bases). The CDR3 contains 13 residues. The germline V and J ends were trimmed by 4 bases and 8 bases, with 11 bases remaining between them. Germline CDR1 reads MNHEY; CDR2 reads SVGAGI. The CDR3 loop reads CASSSTGSGELFF. For the CDR3, the DNA is TGTGCCAGCAGTTCCACAGGTTCAGGGGAGCTGTTTTTT.

This clonotype showed up many times. With the library built for alpha chains, this beta chain is off target and its frequency is not meaningful. The chain links TRBV20-1 to TRBJ2-3, with 10 positions matching TRBD1. Germline loops: CDR1 DFQATT, CDR2 SNEGSKA (reference sequence). V shed 6 bases, J shed 4 bases, and the junction held 7 bases outside the gene matches. CDR3 length equals 14 residues. As DNA, the CDR3 is TGCAGTGCCACCGGGACAGGGGAGCCAGATACGCAGTATTTT. This translates into CSATGTGEPDTQYF.

This clonotype was seen many times. A library prepared for alpha chains yielded this beta chain as an off-target read; its size is of little meaning. This chain connects TRBV5-1 to TRBJ1-2; TRBD1 might be the D (6 bases). The CDR3 has 17 residues. Germline loops: CDR1 SGHRS, CDR2 YFSETQ. V lost 5 bases to trimming and J lost 4 bases, with 24 bases between them. The CDR3 DNA sequence: TGCGCCAGCAGTTTAGGCAACAATGTGGGGGCCCTCTATGGCTACACCTTC. This translates into CASSLGNNVGALYGYTF. Drawing the rest from reference TRBV5-1 and TRBJ1-2, the complete variable domain is KAGVTQTPRYLIKTRGQQVTLSCSPISGHRSVSWYQQTPGQGLQFLFEYFSETQRNKGNFPGRFSGRQFSNSRSEMNVSTLELGDSALYLCASSLGNNVGALYGYTFGSGTRLTVV.

This clonotype has a count of ten or more. For a library built for alpha chains, this beta chain is a stray read; little rests on its size. The rearrangement uses TRBV27 and TRBJ2-7; no clear D gene. V lost 3 bases, J lost 7 bases, and 7 bases lay in between. The length of the CDR3 is 11 residues. Germline lookup yields CDR1 MNHEY and CDR2 SMNVEV (reference sequence). CDR3 coding DNA: TGTGCCAGCAGTTTTTACGGGGAGCAGTACTTC. Its translation: CASSFYGEQYF.

Many counts were recorded for this clonotype. The library was designed around alpha chains, so this beta chain is a stray read whose abundance carries little weight. The rearrangement links TRBV6-6 to TRBJ1-6; a weak D match, TRBD1 (6 bases). Trimming cost V 5 bases and J 7 bases, with 12 bases left between them. CDR1 is MNHNY, CDR2 SVGAGI, per germline (reference sequence). This CDR3 has 14 residues. CDR3 nucleotides: TGTGCCAGCAGTCCCAACAGGGACAATTCACCCCTCCACTTT. It specifies CASSPNRDNSPLHF.

This clonotype was observed many times. Since it is a stray read in a library aimed at alpha chains, this beta chain has a size that is not meaningful. Here the CDR3 reads CASSKVVERTQYF. CDR3 coding DNA: TGTGCCAGCAGCAAGGTAGTAGAGCGGACCCAGTACTTC. The rearrangement joins TRBV21-1 to TRBJ2-5. TRBV21-1 is annotated as a pseudogene. CDR3 size: 13 residues.

This clonotype was counted at least ten times. This beta chain turned up in a library designed for alpha chains; as an off-target read, its abundance says little. V is TRBV4-3 and J is TRBJ1-4; D might be TRBD1 (5 bases). The V and J ends lost 0 bases and 0 bases respectively, with 14 bases between them. The length of the CDR3 is 18 residues. CDR1 is LGHNA, CDR2 YSLEER, per germline. CDR3 loop: CASSQEPRDPATNEKLFF. The CDR3 DNA reads TGCGCCAGCAGCCAAGAGCCGAGGGACCCGGCAACTAATGAAAAACTGTTTTTT.

The table lists this clonotype with many counts. Being off target in a library aimed at alpha chains, this beta chain has a size of little meaning. The V call is TRBV20-1, the J call TRBJ2-7; D is possibly TRBD1 or TRBD2 (6 bases each). From germline, CDR1 is DFQATT and CDR2 SNEGSKA (reference sequence). The CDR3 has 14 amino acids. V lost 5 bases and J lost 2, with 16 bases in between. This chain's CDR3 is CSASTRDNTYEQYF. The CDR3, as DNA: TGCAGTGCTTCGACTAGGGACAATACCTACGAGCAGTACTTC.

In this sample, this clonotype turned up a few times. The library was designed around alpha chains, so this beta chain is a stray read whose abundance carries little weight. V usage is TRBV12-3 or TRBV12-4 and J usage is TRBJ1-2; D is unresolved. The V gene lost 6 bases and the J gene lost 8 bases, with 13 bases spanning the gap. The CDR3 consists of 12 residues. CDR3 DNA sequence: TGTGCCAGCAGCCCAGGAGTGTTAGGCTACACCTTC. This sequence encodes CASSPGVLGYTF.

This clonotype showed up many times. Little can be read into the size of this beta chain, an off-target read in a library designed for alpha chains. The chain couples TRBV11-2 to TRBJ1-6; D unclear. CDR1 is SGHAT, CDR2 FQNNGV, per germline. The CDR3 is 16 residues long. V lost 0 bases and J lost 7, with 13 bases in between. The CDR3: CASSLDPRGPNSPLHF. The DNA of the CDR3 is TGTGCCAGCAGCTTAGACCCAAGAGGGCCGAATTCACCCCTCCACTTT. Full variable domain (remainder filled in from reference TRBV11-2 and TRBJ1-6): EAGVAQSPRYKIIEKRQSVAFWCNPISGHATLYWYQQILGQGPKLLIQFQNNGVVDDSQLPKDRFSAERLKGVDSTLKIQPAKLEDSAVYLCASSLDPRGPNSPLHFGNGTRLTVT.

In this sample, this clonotype turned up many times. This beta chain is a stray read from a library made for alpha chains; its abundance is not meaningful. The rearrangement joins TRBV4-2 to TRBJ2-3; D gene uncertain. CDR3 length: 12 residues. CDR1 and CDR2 (germline): LGHNA, YNFKEQ. Trimming removed 0 bases at V and 5 bases at J, with 3 bases between. The CDR3 here is CASSQEGDTQYF. The CDR3 region has the DNA TGTGCCAGCAGCCAAGAAGGAGATACGCAGTATTTT.

About this clonotype: This may stem from a read error, because a much larger clone lies one nucleotide away. A library made for alpha chains picked up this beta chain off target, so its size means little. V usage is TRBV7-2 and J usage is TRBJ1-1; D call uncertain. The V and J ends lost 4 bases and 3 bases respectively, with 9 bases between them. The CDR3 covers 13 residues. CDR1 and CDR2 from the germline V gene are SGHTA and FQGNSA. CDR3 DNA: TGTGCCAGCAGCTCCGACGGGGACACTGAAGCTTTCTTT. Amino acids: CASSSDGDTEAFF.

This clonotype was recorded many times. A library made for alpha chains picked up this beta chain off target, so its size means little. The chain carries TRBV2 and TRBJ1-2; weak D call: TRBD1 (6 bases). Germline loops: CDR1 SNHLY, CDR2 FYNNEI. The CDR3 consists of 13 residues. Trimming stripped 8 bases from V and 4 bases from J, with 14 bases between. The CDR3 DNA sequence: TGTGCCAGCCGTATCCAGGGGCTCTATGGCTACACCTTC. The encoded protein is CASRIQGLYGYTF.

About this clonotype itself: This beta chain is off target for a library built for alpha chains, so its abundance means little. The chain carries TRBV20-1 and TRBJ2-2; D unresolved. The CDR3 sequence is 12 residues long. Germline V gene lookup returns CDR1 DFQATT and CDR2 SNEGSKA (reference sequence). The V and J ends lost 3 bases and 6 bases respectively, with 8 bases between them. The CDR3 reads CSARRKSGELFF. Written as DNA, the CDR3 is TGCAGTGCTAGGAGGAAGTCCGGGGAGCTGTTTTTT.

This clonotype has a count of ten or more. The library was prepared for alpha chains; this beta chain is a stray read, so its frequency means little. The rearrangement links TRBV7-2 to TRBJ1-2; 8 bases line up with TRBD1. Trimming cost V 5 bases and J 8 bases; bases outside gene matches: 10. The CDR3 has 14 residues. CDR1 and CDR2 (germline): SGHTA, FQGNSA. CDR3 region: CASSPATGARGYTF. Written as DNA, the CDR3 is TGTGCCAGCAGCCCCGCGACAGGGGCCAGGGGCTACACCTTC.

There are a few counts of this clonotype. This beta chain appears as a stray read in a library generated for alpha chains; its size is not informative. The chain has TRBV3-1 and TRBJ1-1, with unresolved D. In germline, CDR1 is LGHDT, CDR2 YNNKEL (reference sequence). V was shortened by 4 bases and J by 1 base, with 13 bases between the two germline ends. CDR3 size: 15 residues. CDR3 amino acids: CASSPRQFGNTEAFF. CDR3 nucleotide sequence: TGTGCCAGCAGCCCCCGACAATTCGGGAACACTGAAGCTTTCTTT. Full variable domain (outside the CDR3, taken from reference TRBV3-1 and TRBJ1-1): DTAVSQTPKYLVTQMGNDKSIKCEQNLGHDTMYWYKQDSKKFLKIMFSYNNKELIINETVPNRFSPKSPDKAHLNLHINSLELGDSAVYFCASSPRQFGNTEAFFGQGTRLTVV.

This clonotype was seen ten or more times. This beta chain is off target for a library built for alpha chains, so its abundance means little. The V call is TRBV7-2, the J call TRBJ1-1; the D gene is possibly TRBD1 (5 bases). Germline V gene data show CDR1 as SGHTA and CDR2 as FQGNSA. Deletions cut 5 bases from V and 0 bases from J, with 13 bases between. The CDR3 is 15 amino acids. CDR3 DNA: TGTGCCAGCAGCATCGGAACAGGACTGAACACTGAAGCTTTCTTT. It translates to CASSIGTGLNTEAFF.

This clonotype has a count of ten or more. Within a library made for alpha chains, this beta chain is off target, and its count is uninformative. V and J are TRBV6-6 and TRBJ2-3, with 11 bases lining up with TRBD2. There are 14 residues in the CDR3. The V segment lost 7 bases and the J segment 3 bases; nucleotides outside the gene matches: 3. Germline V gene sequence: CDR1 MNHNY, CDR2 SVGAGI (reference sequence). The CDR3 sequence is CASIRTSGTDTQYF. DNA of the CDR3: TGTGCCAGCATTCGGACTAGCGGGACAGATACGCAGTATTTT.

This clonotype was seen at least ten times. This beta chain lies outside the target of a library built for alpha chains; its clone size means little. The chain joins TRBV6-1 to TRBJ1-1, with a possible D match to TRBD1 (5 bases). This CDR3 is built from 14 residues. Trimming took 0 bases from V and 4 from J, leaving 9 bases between them. Looked up from germline, CDR1 is MNHNS and CDR2 is SASEGT. Written as DNA, the CDR3 is TGTGCCAGCAGTGAAGCGGGGGGGGGCACTGAAGCTTTCTTT. Translation gives CASSEAGGGTEAFF.

This clonotype was detected ten times or more. This beta chain is an off-target read within a library intended for alpha chains, so its frequency means little. The J gene is TRBJ1-3, the V gene TRBV24-1, with no clear D. This CDR3 comprises 14 residues. Germline CDR1 KGHDR, CDR2 SFDVKD. V gave up 2 bases and J gave up 2 bases, with 6 bases separating them. The CDR3 sequence is CATSDSGAGNTIYF. CDR3 in DNA: TGTGCCACCAGTGATTCTGGGGCTGGAAACACCATATATTTT.

At least ten counts were recorded for this clonotype. Since it is a stray read in a library aimed at alpha chains, this beta chain has a size that is not meaningful. The chain carries TRBV5-1 and TRBJ2-7; 7 bases are a match to TRBD1. Trimming took 3 bases from V and 5 from J; bases not matched to a gene: 5. The CDR3 is 13 amino acids. From germline, CDR1 is SGHRS and CDR2 YFSETQ. The CDR3 reads CASSSQTGNEQYF. The DNA of the CDR3 is TGCGCCAGCAGCTCGCAGACAGGGAACGAGCAGTACTTC.